This TCR beta chain comes out of a study of CD8+ T cells in alopecia areata. Study outcomes and limitations: It was lesional scalp, especially alopecia totalis/universalis, that showed higher clonality than normal scalp. Normal skin contains resident alphabeta T cells, and these are also sequenced in scalp samples.

In each case, RNA was isolated and then reverse transcribed into cDNA as the sequencing template. Sequencing used immunoSEQ multiplex PCR; TCRdb keeps in-frame clones, though not all of them. The data contain over 100,000 clones, about 49% of them seen just once; the ten biggest clones take up 15% to 20%. This CDR3 is 14 amino acids long. Trimming cost V 1 base and J 3 bases, with 10 bases left between them. Germline assignment: CDR1 GTSNPN and CDR2 SVGIG (reference sequence). In regard to this clone: Its antigen is unknown.

The rearrangement links TRBV30 to TRBJ1-3; weak D call: TRBD1 (5 bases). The TCR originated in a human donor with alopecia areata. This sample comprised CD8+ T cells sorted from blood, obtained at week 0. The CDR3 protein is CAWSGGIRGNTIYF. The CDR3 DNA sequence: TGTGCCTGGAGTGGGGGGATTCGTGGAAACACCATATATTTT.